The 9 T cell receptor beta chains reported below all come from one sample, sequenced in a study of T cells in Graves' hyperthyroidism and ophthalmopathy. Amplification yielded TCR beta CDR3 regions, with RNA transcripts as the source. RT-PCR in the first round (using the HTBI primer set) targeted the TCR CDR3. Using its own MiXCR run on the multiplex PCR reads, TCRdb lists one record per CDR3 protein. Here the sample spans approximately 690,000 distinct CDR3 sequences, more than 12% being singletons. The sequenced material came from blood. These receptors all stem from a woman aged 50 to 65 with Graves' ophthalmopathy.

Many counts were recorded for this clonotype. This chain links TRBV12-3 or TRBV12-4 with TRBJ1-1; D may be TRBD1 (5 bases). V lost 3 bases and J lost 3, with 8 bases in between. This CDR3 is built from 13 residues. DNA of the CDR3: TGTGCCAGCAGTTTCGGGGGATACACTGAAGCTTTCTTT. It specifies CASSFGGYTEAFF.

The rearrangement joins TRBV7-9 to TRBJ2-6, with 7 bases identical to TRBD1. The CDR3 spans 17 residues. Trimming took 5 bases from V and 0 from J; bases not matched to a gene: 7. Germline V gene sequence: CDR1 SEHNR, CDR2 FQNEAQ (reference sequence). CDR3 DNA: TGTGCCAGCAGCCGCGACAGGGCTTACTCTGGGGCCAACGTCCTGACTTTC. This gives the protein CASSRDRAYSGANVLTF.

This clonotype was observed many times. V usage is TRBV20-1 and J usage is TRBJ2-1; 11 nucleotides line up with TRBD2. Germline assignment: CDR1 DFQATT and CDR2 SNEGSKA (reference sequence). The V segment lost 0 bases and the J segment 4 bases; nucleotides outside the gene matches: 5. The CDR3 totals 16 residues. The DNA of the CDR3 is TGCAGTGCTAGAGATAGGGTAGCGGGAGGGTACAATGAGCAGTTCTTC. Residues: CSARDRVAGGYNEQFF.

In regard to this clonotype: This could be a read error, since a much larger clone is one nucleotide away. V usage is TRBV30 and J usage is TRBJ2-1; the match to TRBD1 covers 9 bases. The CDR3 totals 14 residues. V lost 6 bases and J lost 6; bases outside the gene matches: 9. The germline CDR1 and CDR2 sequences are GTSNPN and SVGIG (reference sequence). Here the CDR3 DNA reads TGTGCCTGCCGAATCCCGGACAGGGGCAATGAGCAGTTCTTC. Residues: CACRIPDRGNEQFF. The whole variable domain, remainder taken from reference TRBV30 and TRBJ2-1, is SQTIHQWPATLVQPVGSPLSLECTVEGTSNPNLYWYRQAAGRGLQLLFYSVGIGQISSEVPQNLSASRPQDRQFILSSKKLLLSDSGFYLCACRIPDRGNEQFFGPGTRLTVL.

This clonotype was recorded a few times. J is TRBJ2-1 and V is TRBV20-1; D perhaps matches TRBD1 (5 bases). The CDR3 length is 13 residues. The V and J ends lost 7 bases and 5 bases respectively, with 15 bases between them. The germline gives CDR1 DFQATT, CDR2 SNEGSKA (reference sequence). CDR3 sequence: CSDTNQGNNEQFF. The CDR3 coding sequence is TGCAGTGATACAAACCAGGGTAACAATGAGCAGTTCTTC.

This clonotype was observed many times. V is TRBV20-1 and J is TRBJ1-6; TRBD1 aligns across 7 bases. Germline V CDR1 and CDR2: DFQATT, SNEGSKA (reference sequence). This CDR3 comprises 15 residues. V shed 0 bases, J shed 9 bases, and the junction held 8 bases outside the gene matches. CDR3 in DNA: TGCAGTGCTAGAGATGTGACAGGGCCTGGTTCACCCCTCCACTTT. As protein: CSARDVTGPGSPLHF.

The sample holds many counts of this clonotype. The J gene is TRBJ2-1, the V gene TRBV7-2, with D possibly being TRBD1 (5 bases). V lost 4 bases and J 4 bases, leaving 8 bases between the germline ends. Germline V gene sequence: CDR1 SGHTA, CDR2 FQGNSA. The CDR3 covers 13 residues. CDR3 nucleotides: TGTGCCAGCAGCTGGACAACGTACAATGAGCAGTTCTTC. Amino acid sequence: CASSWTTYNEQFF.

The chain links TRBV30 to TRBJ2-2; TRBD2 is a possible D gene (5 bases). The CDR3 consists of 15 residues. Germline CDR1 is GTSNPN and CDR2 is SVGIG (reference sequence). V dropped 3 bases and J dropped 6 bases, with 17 bases sitting between them. The CDR3 coding sequence is TGTGCCTGGAGGTCTAGAGGGAGAGTGTCCGGGGAGCTGTTTTTT. Amino acid sequence: CAWRSRGRVSGELFF.

This clonotype has at least ten counts. CDR3 sequence: CASSADSRNQPQHF. The CDR3 DNA sequence: TGTGCCAGCAGTGCTGACAGTCGCAATCAGCCCCAGCATTTT. The V gene is TRBV2, the J gene TRBJ1-5, with a weak D call TRBD1 (5 bases). Germline loops: CDR1 SNHLY, CDR2 FYNNEI. The CDR3 is made up of 14 amino acids. Trimming cost V 4 bases and J 2 bases, with 9 bases left between them.